Sequencing of this TCR beta chain was carried out in a study of shared clonotypes between healthy human individuals (dated by TCRdb to about 2020). Regarding the research as a whole: The cohort comprised two women and a few men aged 18 to 49 years. To increase sequencing depth and limit assay-specific biases, different laboratories used diverse techniques to prepare libraries and sequence TCR repertoires. Per donor, leukapheresis produced somewhere between about 0.8 and 9.5 billion PBMCs. Per donor, three plates each were used for CD4 naive and CD4 memory, two for CD8 naive, and one for CD8 memory. To estimate repertoire size and how much clonotypes are shared between individuals, the study performed deep sequencing of blood TCR repertoires from five healthy adults.

A note on this clone: Its antigen specificity is not known. No much larger clone exists at a distance of one base, and base qualities are not known. Other DNA sequences in the sample encode the same CDR3.

Cut back by 3 bases and 2 bases, the V and J ends lie 8 bases apart. Looking up the germline V gene (reference sequence) yields CDR1 LNHDA and CDR2 SQIVND. From its cysteine to its phenylalanine, the CDR3 spans 14 amino acids. Kept here is only the CDR3 DNA, which spans 42 bases and is read in frame from base 1. The donors were healthy, HIV-negative adults with no recently reported acute infections or vaccinations. Every donor was a Caucasian adult living in Nashville, Tennessee, USA. CD4+ T cells were enriched through magnetic negative selection, after which naive cells were positively selected on CD45RA and the remaining negative fraction served as the memory subset. Blood was collected by leukapheresis, and PBMCs were isolated by Ficoll-Histopaque density gradient centrifugation and then cryopreserved in liquid nitrogen vapor phase. Analytical flow cytometry was used to check the purity and quantity of every magnetically sorted T cell population. From each sorted fraction, genomic DNA was isolated and quantified by UV absorbance on a Nanodrop 2000c.

Using the deep immunoSEQ assay, multiplex PCR amplified TCR CDR3 regions from genomic DNA. Extracted genomic DNA from each cell subset was distributed evenly across all wells of several immunoSEQ 96-well plates, and each plate was treated as a replicate. For sorted subsets, each replicate PCR was loaded with around 200 ng genomic DNA, equivalent to about 33,000 T cell genomes. The purified libraries were quantified using a Qubit 3.0 fluorometer, sized with a Bioanalyzer 2100, and then quantified again using the KAPA Library Quantification kit. Every immunoSEQ 96-well plate was sequenced on a dedicated single-read 150-cycle Illumina NextSeq 550 flow cell. On the authors' methods: The immunoSEQ output contained only junctional sequences without quality scores, so filtering could not match that applied to full-length reads. Sequences were annotated with PyIR, a Python wrapper for IgBLAST v1.9, using IMGT germline references to assign V/J genes and CDR3. Any read was removed if the V/J assignment was weak (E-value above 1e-6), the CDR3 was missing, or the read contained stop codons, out-of-frame junctions, or ambiguous translated residues. A V3J clonotype was defined by an identical inferred V gene, J gene, and CDR3 amino acid sequence. To compute the percentage overlap between repertoires, the number of shared unique clonotypes was divided by the size of the smaller repertoire. Repertoire richness was assessed with RTK rarefaction, the Chao1 estimator, and Recon v2.1 estimates of unobserved clonotypes. Generation probabilities were computed with OLGA for all TCRbeta clonotypes obtained by the gDNA method from several donors. TCRdb stores this immuneACCESS table with in-frame sequences only. Part of the clones is absent; in the studies checked, under half of the shortfall reflects unresolved V genes, and no reason is known for the rest. That table supplies the V and J calls and clone size; D and trimming were determined from the DNA. This sample comprises about 2.4 million clones, approximately 94% of them detected only once. The ten largest make up 0.36% of the sample.

The investigation overall reported the following: Rarefaction of sorted-subset datasets indicated incomplete sequencing despite the large sequencing depth. Pairwise subsampling led to the expectation that sequencing depth would affect the degree of clonotype sharing among donors. Compared with non-shared clonotypes, clonotypes shared by all four sorted-subset donors had higher generation probabilities. Across four donors, 4.5% to 6.5% of naive CD4, approximately 3.5% of naive CD8, about 2.3% of memory CD4, and over 0.35% of memory CD8 clonotypes were shared. Naive subsets generally had larger estimated clonotype richness than memory subsets. Because the study included only a small number of donors, the genetic and exposure-history diversity represented was limited. Sampling was restricted to blood, and TCR repertoires in tissue are likely to differ from TCR repertoires in blood.

Sequenced input: naive CD4+ T cells from PBMCs. This specimen's cell subset or site label, interpreted: CD45RA+ positively selected. The receptor was isolated from a man aged 18-30 years in good health. Some clones in this sample may be carry-over from other donors' samples. The V gene is TRBV19 and the J gene is TRBJ1-5, with the D gene call left open. The base sequence is TGTGCCAGTAGTATTGGTCAGGGCAATCAGCCCCAGCATTTT. Translated, this gives CASSIGQGNQPQHF.